The clone carrying this TCR beta chain was detected only a few times. The antigen is not known. The CDR3 consists of 18 residues. The germline gives CDR1 MNHNY, CDR2 SVGAGI (reference sequence). The germline V and J ends were trimmed by 6 bases and 0 bases, with 24 bases remaining between them. Unique molecular identifiers tagged individual cDNA molecules. TCRdb redid the calling of the 5' RACE reads with MiXCR, one entry per CDR3 protein. Of about 120,000 distinct CDR3 sequences listed, around 13% are singletons. This sample was included in a study of early T cells in non-severe SARS-CoV-2 infection. Study observations and caveats: A preference for anti-spike CD8 responses marked VDJdb matching, which missed private and CD4 specificities.

V gene TRBV6-6 combines with J gene TRBJ2-7, with D maybe TRBD2 (5 bases). The sample here was whole blood, taken at baseline. The receptor comes from an adult who was a healthcare worker with PCR-confirmed SARS-CoV-2 infection or an uninfected control (not recorded which). The CDR3 DNA is TGTGCCAGCAGGCCCCAATGGGGAGTAGCGTACCTCTCCTACGAGCAGTACTTC. It specifies CASRPQWGVAYLSYEQYF.